The sample holds a few counts of the clone carrying this T cell receptor beta chain. Its cognate antigen is unknown. The sample belongs to a study of T-cell reconstitution after alpha-beta-depleted transplantation in children. Findings and caveats of the study: Counts and diversity of T cells one year after transplant came mostly from newly produced T cells. By about two months after transplant, alpha-beta T cells reportedly arose from several hundred graft clones that had expanded. In some patients, recipient T cells and intrathymic progenitors surviving conditioning explained high day-60 diversity.

TCRbeta library construction was performed incorporating unique molecular identifiers. MiXCR was run by TCRdb on the PCR reads, yielding one entry per CDR3 protein. The sample carries about 580,000 distinct CDR3 sequences, roughly 27% recorded once. Per germline, CDR1 SGHVS and CDR2 FQNEAQ. This CDR3 contains 16 residues. V dropped 1 base and J dropped 7; count of bases not matched to a gene: 9. The rearrangement joins TRBV7-8 to TRBJ2-1, with TRBD2 matching 8 bases. This TCR derives from a boy less than two years old with Wiskott-Aldrich syndrome, due to receive a stem cell transplant. This specimen consisted of PBMCs, obtained before TCRalphabeta/CD19-depleted stem cell transplant. CDR3 in amino acids: CASSLEGTRSWNEQFF. The CDR3 coding sequence is TGTGCCAGCAGCTTAGAGGGGACTAGGTCCTGGAATGAGCAGTTCTTC.